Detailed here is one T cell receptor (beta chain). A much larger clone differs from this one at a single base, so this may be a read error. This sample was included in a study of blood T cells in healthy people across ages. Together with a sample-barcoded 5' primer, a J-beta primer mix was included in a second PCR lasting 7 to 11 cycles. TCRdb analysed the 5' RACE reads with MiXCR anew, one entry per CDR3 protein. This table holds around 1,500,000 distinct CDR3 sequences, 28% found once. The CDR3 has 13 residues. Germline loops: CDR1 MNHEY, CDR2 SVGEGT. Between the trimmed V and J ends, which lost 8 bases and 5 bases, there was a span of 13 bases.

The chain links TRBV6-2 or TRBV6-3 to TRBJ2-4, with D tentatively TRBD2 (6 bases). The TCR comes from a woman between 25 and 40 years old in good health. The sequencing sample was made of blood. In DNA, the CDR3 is TGTGCCAGCGGAGATCGACTAGAAAACATTCAGTACTTC. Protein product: CASGDRLENIQYF.